One and the same sample provided the 2 T cell receptor beta chains below, sequenced in a study of beta chain features in type 1 diabetes. The isolated RNA, all of it, was reverse transcribed, so expressed TCRB transcripts were what got sequenced. Only in-frame clones appear in the TCRdb table, and some are missing; sequencing was by immunoSEQ multiplex PCR. This sample has more than 85,000 clones; around 40% occur once, and the top ten carry approximately 0.065%. Sequencing was carried out using stem cell memory CD4+ T cells from blood. The receptors come from a woman between 18 and 30 years old in good health.

This clone has just a few counts. The J gene is TRBJ2-7, the V gene TRBV30; a possible D gene is TRBD2 (5 bases). Trimming stripped 3 bases from V and 5 bases from J, with 11 bases between. The germline CDR1 and CDR2 sequences are GTSNPN and SVGIG (reference sequence). This CDR3 is 12 amino acids long. The DNA of the CDR3 is TGTGCCTGGAGCGGGAACGGCGACGAGCAGTACTTC. Protein: CAWSGNGDEQYF. Drawing the rest from reference TRBV30 and TRBJ2-7, the complete variable domain is SQTIHQWPATLVQPVGSPLSLECTVEGTSNPNLYWYRQAAGRGLQLLFYSVGIGQISSEVPQNLSASRPQDRQFILSSKKLLLSDSGFYLCAWSGNGDEQYFGPGTRLTVT.

This clone was seen a handful of times. This chain connects TRBV7-3 to TRBJ2-7, with D possibly TRBD2 on 6 matching bases. The CDR3 is 14 amino acids. In germline, CDR1 is SGHTA, CDR2 FQGTGA. V was pared by 1 base and J by 2 bases, with 9 bases between. This CDR3 is CASSLIPGAYEQYF. CDR3 in DNA: TGTGCCAGCAGCTTAATCCCGGGAGCCTACGAGCAGTACTTC.